This T cell receptor (beta chain) was observed in a study of OX40 agonist ivuxolimab in advanced cancers. CDR3 length: 13 amino acids. Between the trimmed V and J ends, which lost 3 bases and 4 bases, there was a span of 10 bases. Generated by immunoSEQ multiplex PCR, the TCRdb table keeps only in-frame clones and is missing some. Altogether approximately 86,000 clones are present, roughly 88% being singletons, with the ten largest covering more than 0.25%. J is TRBJ2-7 and V is TRBV23-1; D gene uncertain. TRBV23-1 is given ORF status, its function remaining uncertain. The sample here was CD4+ or CD8+ T cells sorted from blood, taken in a trial of the OX40 agonist ivuxolimab. This receptor was obtained from an adult with an advanced solid tumor such as melanoma, head and neck, liver or kidney cancer. The CDR3 loop reads CASSHPRRYEQYF. CDR3 DNA: TGCGCCAGCAGTCACCCTCGCCGATACGAGCAGTACTTC.